The sequence of this TCR beta chain was determined in a study of sequential checkpoint blockade in melanoma. The germline V gene encodes CDR1 SNHLY and CDR2 FYNNEI. The CDR3 has 15 residues. With 8 bases removed from V and 0 bases from J, the gap between germline ends came to 17 bases. Treatment noted: randomized to nivolumab then ipilimumab (arm A) or the reverse (arm B). Libraries were prepared by immunoSEQ multiplex PCR; TCRdb keeps only in-frame clonotypes and omits some of them. The data contain roughly 11,000 clones, roughly 80% of them singletons. The J gene is TRBJ2-7, the V gene TRBV2; maybe TRBD2 (6 bases). This TCR was sampled from a human donor with melanoma. This material consisted of CD8+ T cells sorted from blood (inferred from file names), taken from a patient given nivolumab and ipilimumab in sequence. In DNA form, the CDR3 reads TGTGCCAGCTGCTTCCTAGCGCCGAGCTCCTACGAGCAGTACTTC. Translated, it gives CASCFLAPSSYEQYF.